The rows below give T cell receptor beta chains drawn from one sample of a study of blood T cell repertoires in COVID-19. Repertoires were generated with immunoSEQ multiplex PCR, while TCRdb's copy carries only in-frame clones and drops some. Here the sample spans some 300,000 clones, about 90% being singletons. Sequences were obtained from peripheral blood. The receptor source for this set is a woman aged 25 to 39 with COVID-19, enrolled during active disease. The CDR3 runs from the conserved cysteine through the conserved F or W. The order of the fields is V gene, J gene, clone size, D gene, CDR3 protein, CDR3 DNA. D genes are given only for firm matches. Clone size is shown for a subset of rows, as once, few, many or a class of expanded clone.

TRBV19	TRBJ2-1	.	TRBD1	CASKGPGTGLNEQFF	TGTGCCAGTAAAGGGCCGGGGACAGGGTTGAATGAGCAGTTCTTC
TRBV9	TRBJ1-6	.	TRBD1	CASSVGTGGPPLHF	TGTGCCAGCAGCGTAGGGACAGGGGGACCACCCCTCCACTTT
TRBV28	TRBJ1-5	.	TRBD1	CASSVGARGSNQPQHF	TGTGCCAGCAGTGTAGGGGCCAGGGGGAGCAATCAGCCCCAGCATTTT
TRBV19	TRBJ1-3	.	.	CASSARTPYYAF	TGTGCCAGTAGTGCCAGGACACCCTACTACGCATTT
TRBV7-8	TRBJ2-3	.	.	CASSLGASTDTQYF	TGTGCCAGCAGCTTAGGGGCCTCGACAGATACGCAGTATTTT
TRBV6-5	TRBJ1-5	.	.	CASSSYRAGQPQHF	TGTGCCAGCAGTTCTTACAGGGCGGGTCAGCCCCAGCATTTT
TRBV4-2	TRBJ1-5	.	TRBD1	CASSQDRDSYQPQHF	TGTGCCAGCAGCCAAGATCGGGACAGCTATCAGCCCCAGCATTTT
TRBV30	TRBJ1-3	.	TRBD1	CAWSVQGATGNTIYF	TGTGCCTGGAGTGTACAGGGGGCGACTGGAAACACCATATATTTT
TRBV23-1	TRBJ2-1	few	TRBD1	CASSQGTGPYNEQFF	TGCGCCAGCAGTCAAGGGACAGGACCATACAATGAGCAGTTCTTC
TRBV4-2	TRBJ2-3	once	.	CASSQGSQASSTDTQYF	TGTGCCAGCAGCCAAGGAAGCCAGGCGTCTAGCACAGATACGCAGTATTTT
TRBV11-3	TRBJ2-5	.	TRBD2	CASSPRTSGGETQYF	TGTGCCAGCAGCCCCCGGACTAGCGGGGGCGAGACCCAGTACTTC
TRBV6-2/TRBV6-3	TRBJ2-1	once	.	CASSYSGGNSYNEQFF	TGTGCCAGCAGTTACTCCGGAGGAAACTCCTACAATGAGCAGTTCTTC
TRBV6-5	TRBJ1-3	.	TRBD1	CASRNRGPGNTIYF	TGTGCCAGCAGGAACAGGGGGCCGGGAAACACCATATATTTT
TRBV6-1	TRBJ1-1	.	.	CASSEHRVVTAFF	TGTGCCAGCAGTGAACACAGGGTAGTAACGGCTTTCTTT
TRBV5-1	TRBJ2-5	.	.	CASSDPLGSRAETQYF	TGCGCCAGCAGTGACCCCCTAGGCAGCAGGGCAGAGACCCAGTACTTC
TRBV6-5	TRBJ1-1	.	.	CASRFMNTEAFF	TGTGCCTCGCGGTTCATGAACACTGAAGCTTTCTTT
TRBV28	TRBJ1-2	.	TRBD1	CASSSPKTGKGNYGYTF	TGTGCCAGCAGCTCCCCAAAGACAGGGAAGGGGAACTATGGCTACACCTTC